This is a list of T cell receptor beta chains from one sample in a study of blood T cell repertoires in COVID-19. Assay: immunoSEQ multiplex PCR; the TCRdb copy retains only in-frame clones and omits some. The repertoire holds 95,000 to 110,000 clones, with roughly nine tenths as singletons. Sample: peripheral blood. The receptor source for this set is a human donor in a cohort sampled during active COVID-19. The CDR3 runs from the conserved cysteine through the conserved F or W. A D gene is named only where the DNA matches it firmly. The size entry is marked missing in some rows and otherwise reads once, few, many or a size class.

J	size	V	D	CDR3	DNA
TRBJ2-7	NA	TRBV2	NA	CASGEDRPSEQYF	TGTGCCAGCGGGGAGGACAGGCCTAGCGAGCAGTACTTC
TRBJ1-1	NA	TRBV6-6	NA	CASSWGGGNTEAFF	TGTGCCAGCAGTTGGGGAGGGGGGAACACTGAAGCTTTCTTT
TRBJ1-2	NA	TRBV30	TRBD1	CAWSLQTLDRAGYTF	TGTGCCTGGAGTCTACAAACGCTCGACAGGGCGGGCTACACCTTC
TRBJ1-1	NA	TRBV18	NA	CASSPAGEGTEAFF	TGTGCCAGCTCACCGGCAGGGGAGGGCACTGAAGCTTTCTTT
TRBJ2-6	NA	TRBV5-1	NA	CASRKGQRLSGANVLTF	TGCGCCAGCAGAAAAGGACAGAGACTCTCTGGGGCCAACGTCCTGACTTTC
TRBJ1-2	NA	TRBV28	NA	CASSVTRLYGYTF	TGTGCCAGCAGTGTAACGCGGCTCTATGGCTACACCTTC
TRBJ2-3	NA	TRBV6-6	NA	CASSSKGLGTDTQYF	TGTGCCAGCAGTTCCAAGGGACTCGGCACAGATACGCAGTATTTT
TRBJ2-1	NA	TRBV5-1	NA	CASKPTGSHNEQFF	TGCGCCAGCAAGCCTACGGGGTCCCACAATGAGCAGTTCTTC
TRBJ2-7	NA	TRBV2	TRBD1	CAGTTGGTSYEQYF	TGTGCCGGTACGACAGGGGGCACCTCCTACGAGCAGTACTTC
TRBJ2-3	NA	TRBV7-3	NA	CASSLTWHSTDTQYF	TGTGCCAGCAGCTTAACTTGGCATAGCACAGATACGCAGTATTTT
TRBJ2-3	NA	TRBV7-9	NA	CASSLIGGTTDTQYF	TGTGCCAGCAGCTTAATTGGGGGGACTACAGATACGCAGTATTTT
TRBJ1-5	NA	TRBV6-5	NA	CASSFSGLSNQPQHF	TGTGCCAGCAGTTTCTCAGGACTTAGCAATCAGCCCCAGCATTTT
TRBJ2-2	NA	TRBV12-3/TRBV12-4	NA	CASSLLATGELFF	TGTGCCAGCAGTTTACTAGCTACCGGGGAGCTGTTTTTT
TRBJ1-1	many	TRBV4-1	TRBD1	CASSSRTGMDTEAFF	TGCGCCAGCAGCTCAAGGACAGGGATGGACACTGAAGCTTTCTTT
TRBJ2-5	NA	TRBV3-1/TRBV3-2	TRBD2	CASSRVLGGDDCQETQYF	TGTGCCAGCAGCCGAGTGCTCGGGGGGGACGACTGCCAAGAGACCCAGTACTTC
TRBJ2-1	NA	TRBV2	NA	CASSDQGSSYNEQFF	TGTGCCAGCAGTGATCAGGGTAGCTCCTACAATGAGCAGTTCTTC
TRBJ2-1	NA	TRBV4-3	NA	CASSQGVRVNEQFF	TGCGCCAGCAGCCAAGGGGTCAGGGTAAATGAGCAGTTCTTC
TRBJ2-5	NA	TRBV28	NA	CASSLQALETQYF	TGTGCCAGCAGTTTACAGGCCTTGGAGACCCAGTACTTC
TRBJ1-1	NA	TRBV28	NA	CASSLPDTLIRRETEAFF	TGTGCCAGCAGTTTACCCGACACCCTCATAAGGCGGGAAACTGAAGCTTTCTTT
TRBJ2-5	NA	TRBV7-2	NA	CASSSGQSKETQYF	TGTGCCAGCAGCTCCGGACAGTCTAAGGAGACCCAGTACTTC
TRBJ1-2	NA	TRBV10-3	TRBD1	CAIRGGPWDGYTF	TGTGCCATCCGAGGGGGCCCCTGGGATGGCTACACCTTC
TRBJ2-2	NA	TRBV3-1/TRBV3-2	NA	CASSQVAGKLFGTGELFF	TGTGCCAGCAGCCAAGTTGCAGGGAAGTTGTTCGGCACCGGGGAGCTGTTTTTT
TRBJ2-2	once	TRBV12-1	NA	CASPVDRGTGELFF	TGTGCCAGCCCTGTGGACAGGGGCACCGGGGAGCTGTTTTTT
TRBJ1-3	NA	TRBV4-2	NA	CASSQVRRSRGENTIYF	TGTGCCAGCAGCCAAGTTCGGCGTTCGCGGGGAGAAAACACCATATATTTT
TRBJ1-5	NA	TRBV4-1	NA	CASSQDHRVSDHSNQPQHF	TGCGCCAGCAGCCAAGATCACAGGGTGTCGGATCATAGCAATCAGCCCCAGCATTTT
TRBJ1-1	NA	TRBV5-5	NA	CASSLSDLGGTEAFF	TGTGCCAGCAGCTTGTCGGACTTAGGTGGCACTGAAGCTTTCTTT
TRBJ2-3	NA	TRBV5-6	TRBD2	CASSSSGSVNTQYF	TGTGCCAGCTCTAGTAGCGGGAGTGTAAATACGCAGTATTTT
TRBJ2-5	NA	TRBV2	TRBD1	CASSPGTGHPTQYF	TGTGCCAGCAGCCCCGGGACAGGGCATCCGACCCAGTACTTC
TRBJ2-7	NA	TRBV4-1	NA	CASSRGGELSYEQYF	TGCGCCAGCAGCCGCGGAGGGGAACTCTCCTACGAGCAGTACTTC
TRBJ2-7	NA	TRBV10-2	NA	CASSGNVQGPYEQYF	TGCGCCAGCAGTGGAAACGTCCAGGGGCCCTACGAGCAGTACTTC
TRBJ1-2	few	TRBV10-3	NA	CAISAQGGNYGYTF	TGTGCCATCAGTGCCCAAGGGGGTAACTATGGCTACACCTTC
TRBJ2-1	NA	TRBV15	TRBD2	CATSIVHPGLAGRNEQFF	TGTGCCACCAGCATTGTCCACCCGGGGCTAGCGGGAAGGAATGAGCAGTTCTTC
TRBJ1-6	NA	TRBV27	NA	CASSLQGSFSNSPLHF	TGTGCCAGCAGTTTGCAGGGTTCATTTAGTAATTCACCCCTCCACTTT
TRBJ1-4	NA	TRBV7-2	NA	CASSLGGGVGEKLFF	TGTGCCAGCAGCTTAGGCGGGGGGGTCGGGGAAAAACTGTTTTTT
TRBJ2-1	NA	TRBV29-1	TRBD2	CSVILLAEQFF	TGCAGCGTTATCCTACTAGCGGAGCAGTTCTTC
TRBJ1-1	NA	TRBV2	TRBD1	CASSEGRGRTEAFF	TGTGCCAGCAGTGAAGGCAGGGGGCGGACTGAAGCTTTCTTT
TRBJ2-2	NA	TRBV28	NA	CASYKTGELFF	TGTGCCAGCTATAAAACCGGGGAGCTGTTTTTT
TRBJ2-3	once	TRBV7-2	NA	CASSLAGGLVDTQYF	TGTGCCAGCAGCTTAGCGGGGGGGCTAGTAGATACGCAGTATTTT
TRBJ1-4	NA	TRBV6-2/TRBV6-3	NA	CASSYGRGSNEKLFF	TGTGCCAGCAGTTACGGTCGGGGGTCTAATGAAAAACTGTTTTTT
TRBJ2-1	NA	TRBV6-1	TRBD2	CASSETSGGYNEQFF	TGTGCCAGCAGTGAGACTAGCGGGGGGTACAATGAGCAGTTCTTC
TRBJ2-1	NA	TRBV9	TRBD2	CASSVEAGGLNEQFF	TGTGCCAGCAGCGTAGAAGCGGGGGGATTGAATGAGCAGTTCTTC
TRBJ1-1	NA	TRBV5-1	NA	CASSTGLVNTEAFF	TGCGCCAGCAGCACCGGACTTGTGAACACTGAAGCTTTCTTT
TRBJ2-3	NA	TRBV6-1	TRBD2	CASSDVSGGADTQYF	TGTGCCAGCAGTGATGTTAGCGGGGGGGCAGATACGCAGTATTTT
TRBJ2-1	NA	TRBV11-3	TRBD2	CASSSASGSLNEQFF	TGTGCCAGCAGCTCCGCGAGCGGGAGCTTAAATGAGCAGTTCTTC
TRBJ1-6	NA	TRBV11-2	NA	CASSRGNSPLHF	TGTGCCAGCAGCCGAGGGAATTCACCCCTCCACTTT
TRBJ2-1	NA	TRBV7-3	TRBD2	CASSGTSGGANEQFF	TGTGCCAGCAGCGGGACTAGCGGGGGGGCGAATGAGCAGTTCTTC
TRBJ2-7	NA	TRBV5-4	TRBD2	CASSLGLAGSSSYEQYF	TGTGCCAGCAGCTTGGGACTAGCGGGGTCGAGCTCCTACGAGCAGTACTTC
TRBJ1-5	NA	TRBV18	TRBD1	CASSPPGQSNQPQHF	TGTGCCAGCTCACCACCGGGACAGAGCAATCAGCCCCAGCATTTT
TRBJ2-7	NA	TRBV19	TRBD2	CASRELAGGLGEQYF	TGTGCCAGTAGGGAACTAGCGGGAGGCCTTGGCGAGCAGTACTTC
TRBJ2-4	NA	TRBV6-5	NA	CASSYSPRDGNIQYF	TGTGCCAGCAGTTACTCGCCCAGGGATGGGAACATTCAGTACTTC